This paragraph covers one T cell receptor beta chain sequence. As yet, its antigen is unknown. The V segment lost 1 base and the J segment 5 bases; nucleotides outside the gene matches: 6. Per the germline V gene, CDR1 is SGHRS and CDR2 is YFSETQ. The CDR3 length is 15 residues. This sample was taken from a study of T cell repertoires in cytomegalovirus infection. Study-wide results and limits: Identification of carriers of CMV plus the relevant HLA was performed using cumulative public TCR beta family frequency. HLA-C-restricted CMV-specific TCR beta clonotypes were dominant in the ex vivo response.

TCRdb re-called the reads through MiXCR, storing one row per CDR3 protein. The table shows about a million distinct CDR3 sequences, with about a third occurring only once. This material consisted of cultured CD8+ T cells from PBMCs, taken from culture after CMV antigen stimulation. The sequence came from a human donor in good health (CMV status not recorded). Some clones in this sample may be carry-over from other donors' samples. V is TRBV5-1 and J is TRBJ1-5, with 7 bases identical to TRBD1. In DNA, the CDR3 is TGCGCCAGCAGCTTGTCGGGACAGACCGATCAGCCCCAGCATTTT. Translating gives CASSLSGQTDQPQHF.